This passage covers 30 T cell receptor beta chains from one sample sequenced in a study of cytomegalovirus exposure and HLA in healthy donors. In the PCR, 60 Vbeta and 13 Jbeta primers were used. The table came from immunoSEQ multiplex PCR; TCRdb's copy has only in-frame clones and leaves some out. The data show over 85,000 clones, with approximately 82% seen just once and under 15% held by the top ten. The sample consisted of PBMCs. The receptor source for this set is a young man in good health and CMV-seropositive.

This chain connects TRBV5-4 to TRBJ2-7, with 8 positions matching TRBD1. The CDR3 has 14 amino acids. The V gene end was trimmed by 6 bases and the J gene end by 2 bases; junction bases not matched to a gene: 7. The germline V gene has CDR1 SGHNT and CDR2 YYREEE (reference sequence). This chain's CDR3 is CASTQTGGPYEQYF. Written as DNA, the CDR3 is TGTGCCAGCACTCAAACAGGGGGTCCCTACGAGCAGTACTTC.

This clone was seen a handful of times. The chain carries TRBV27 and TRBJ2-7, with 7 bases that match TRBD2. CDR1 and CDR2 from the germline V gene are MNHEY and SMNVEV (reference sequence). The trim removed 6 bases at V and 6 bases at J, leaving 8 bases unmatched. This CDR3 region has 13 residues. DNA for the CDR3: TGTGCCAGCAGACCCGGGGAGGGAGGCGAGCAGTACTTC. Protein: CASRPGEGGEQYF.

The V gene is TRBV27, the J gene TRBJ1-5; 7 nucleotides line up with TRBD1. V trimming: 5 bases; J trimming: 7 bases; junction bases outside the gene matches: 8. The CDR3 loop spans 14 amino acids. CDR1 and CDR2 from the germline V gene are MNHEY and SMNVEV (reference sequence). Here the CDR3 DNA reads TGTGCCAGCAGTCCCGACAGGGATTACCAGCCCCAGCATTTT. This sequence encodes CASSPDRDYQPQHF.

V gene TRBV5-1 combines with J gene TRBJ2-5, with 10 bases lining up with TRBD1. Per the germline V gene, CDR1 is SGHRS and CDR2 is YFSETQ. After removal of 4 bases from V and 5 bases from J, the junction contained 8 bases not matched to a gene. The CDR3 contains 15 residues. The CDR3 protein is CASSKGTGVSETQYF. CDR3 sequence (DNA): TGCGCCAGCAGCAAGGGGACAGGGGTGTCGGAGACCCAGTACTTC. Combining the CDR3 with reference TRBV5-1 and TRBJ2-5 gives the whole variable domain KAGVTQTPRYLIKTRGQQVTLSCSPISGHRSVSWYQQTPGQGLQFLFEYFSETQRNKGNFPGRFSGRQFSNSRSEMNVSTLELGDSALYLCASSKGTGVSETQYFGPGTRLLVL.

This clone was seen a single time. The V and J genes are TRBV28 and TRBJ1-5; TRBD1 might be the D (5 bases). CDR3 size: 16 residues. In germline, CDR1 is MDHEN, CDR2 SYDVKM. Trimming took 4 bases from V and 8 from J, leaving 21 bases between them. In DNA, the CDR3 is TGTGCCAGCAGTTCCCCAGATGGGGGGGGAGTGAAGCCCCAGCATTTT. Protein sequence: CASSSPDGGGVKPQHF.

The genes are TRBV28 and TRBJ1-5, with a weak D call TRBD1 (5 bases). CDR3 length: 14 amino acids. V was cut by 3 bases and J by 4 bases, with 10 bases left in between. Germline assignment: CDR1 MDHEN and CDR2 SYDVKM. The CDR3 is CASSLGRVNQPQHF. Here the CDR3 DNA reads TGTGCCAGCAGTTTGGGCAGGGTAAATCAGCCCCAGCATTTT.

The chain employs TRBV2 and TRBJ1-5, with a weak D call TRBD1 (6 bases). CDR1 and CDR2 (germline): SNHLY, FYNNEI. V lost 3 bases, J lost 2 bases, and 14 bases lay in between. This CDR3 is built from 16 residues. The CDR3 reads CASSDTGSTGNQPQHF. In DNA, the CDR3 is TGTGCCAGCAGTGACACAGGGTCTACGGGCAATCAGCCCCAGCATTTT.

This clone was found a few times. This chain connects TRBV5-4 to TRBJ2-2; the D is unclear. CDR3 length: 11 amino acids. Germline assignment: CDR1 SGHNT and CDR2 YYREEE (reference sequence). V was shortened by 10 bases and J by 6 bases, with 10 bases between the two germline ends. The CDR3 DNA is TGTGCCTCCCAGGTTTCCGGGGAGCTGTTTTTT. Protein product: CASQVSGELFF.

The chain has TRBV7-2 and TRBJ2-5, with 7 bases fitting TRBD1. Germline V lookup: CDR1 SGHTA, CDR2 FQGNSA. This CDR3 has 14 residues. Germline trimming cut 3 bases from V and 3 bases from J; bases unmatched to any gene: 4. The CDR3: CASSFRDREETQYF. The CDR3 region has the DNA TGTGCCAGCAGCTTCCGGGACAGAGAAGAGACCCAGTACTTC.

This clone turned up a few times. The rearrangement links TRBV6-5 to TRBJ2-7; maybe TRBD2 (5 bases). Trimming stripped 2 bases from V and 0 bases from J, with 8 bases between. CDR3 length: 14 residues. Germline V CDR1 and CDR2: MNHEY, SVGAGI. The CDR3 reads CASSYAGLSYEQYF. In DNA, the CDR3 is TGTGCCAGCAGTTACGCAGGACTCTCCTACGAGCAGTACTTC.

The chain combines TRBV28 with TRBJ2-2, with 15 bases aligning to TRBD2. This CDR3 contains 17 residues. CDR1 is MDHEN and CDR2 is SYDVKM in the germline V gene. Trimming took 4 bases from V and 6 from J; bases not matched to a gene: 6. This CDR3 reads CASSSGLAGGPPGELFF. The CDR3 DNA reads TGTGCCAGCAGTTCCGGACTAGCGGGGGGGCCTCCCGGGGAGCTGTTTTTT.

The chain has TRBV14 and TRBJ2-5; 8 positions match TRBD2. The V gene's germline CDR1 is SGHDN and CDR2 FVKESK. V was clipped by 0 bases and J by 2 bases; unmatched bases: 8. This CDR3 is 17 amino acids long. Here the CDR3 reads CASSQDRGGPLQETQYF. DNA of the CDR3: TGTGCCAGCAGCCAAGATCGGGGGGGCCCCCTTCAAGAGACCCAGTACTTC.

This sequence joins TRBV5-4 and TRBJ2-1; 9 positions agree with TRBD1. The CDR3 has 15 amino acids. Looked up from germline, CDR1 is SGHNT and CDR2 is YYREEE (reference sequence). J gave up 13 bases and V 4 bases, and 15 bases lay outside the gene matches. CDR3 DNA sequence: TGTGCCAGCAGCCTGGGGACAGGGAGAATTCAACAACAGTTCTTC. Translated, it gives CASSLGTGRIQQQFF.

V and J are TRBV4-1 and TRBJ2-1; weak D call: TRBD1 (5 bases). In germline, CDR1 is MGHRA, CDR2 YSYEKL. The V and J ends lost 4 bases and 5 bases respectively, with 15 bases between them. The CDR3 is 15 residues long. The CDR3: CASSPGPDMNNEQFF. Here the CDR3 DNA reads TGCGCCAGCAGCCCAGGACCGGACATGAACAATGAGCAGTTCTTC.

This chain connects TRBV7-9 to TRBJ2-2; 9 bases are a match to TRBD1. V shed 4 bases, J shed 0 bases, and the junction held 3 bases outside the gene matches. Germline V gives CDR1 SEHNR, CDR2 FQNEAQ (reference sequence). The CDR3 is 16 amino acids. As DNA, the CDR3 is TGTGCCAGCAGCTCCTGGACAGGGGCGAACACCGGGGAGCTGTTTTTT. The encoded protein is CASSSWTGANTGELFF.

This chain uses TRBV10-3 with TRBJ1-5; a possible D gene is TRBD1 (6 bases). CDR1 is ENHRY, CDR2 SYGVKD, per germline. CDR3 size: 15 residues. V lost 2 bases, J lost 6 bases, and 14 bases lay in between. CDR3 region: CAISERGGQGQPQHF. In DNA form, the CDR3 reads TGTGCCATCAGTGAGAGGGGGGGGCAGGGTCAGCCCCAGCATTTT.

The chain employs TRBV2 and TRBJ1-5; TRBD1 might be the D (5 bases). Trimming removed 3 bases from V and 6 bases from J, with 12 bases in between. Looked up from germline, CDR1 is SNHLY and CDR2 is FYNNEI. The CDR3 spans 14 residues. The CDR3 DNA is TGTGCCAGCAGTGACGACAGAGGCCGTCAGCCCCAGCATTTT. Protein: CASSDDRGRQPQHF.

This chain joins TRBV27 and TRBJ2-1, with 8 bases aligning to TRBD1. Unmatched junction bases numbered 9, after V lost 7 bases and J lost 4 bases. Germline V gene data show CDR1 as MNHEY and CDR2 as SMNVEV (reference sequence). The CDR3 contains 15 residues. DNA of the CDR3: TGTGCCAGCACCCCTTCAGGGGGCGGGTACAATGAGCAGTTCTTC. This gives the protein CASTPSGGGYNEQFF.

This chain connects TRBV10-3 to TRBJ1-1; possible D gene TRBD1, 6 bases. This CDR3 region has 15 residues. Between the trimmed V and J ends, which lost 0 bases and 8 bases, there was a span of 16 bases. CDR1 and CDR2 (germline): ENHRY, SYGVKD. CDR3 in DNA: TGTGCCATCAGTGAGTCGCACAGGGACAAGGGGGAAGCTTTCTTT. Protein sequence: CAISESHRDKGEAFF.

The chain recombines TRBV19 with TRBJ2-1, with 8 bases matching TRBD1. This CDR3 has 16 amino acids. The V segment lost 5 bases and the J segment 0 bases; nucleotides outside the gene matches: 6. The V gene's germline CDR1 is LNHDA and CDR2 SQIVND (reference sequence). CDR3 sequence: CASSVDRGSSYNEQFF. CDR3 DNA sequence: TGTGCCAGTAGTGTTGACAGGGGTAGCTCCTACAATGAGCAGTTCTTC.

J is TRBJ2-5 and V is TRBV4-3, with a possible D match to TRBD2 (6 bases). With the DNA end fitting TRBJ2-7 better, the J assignment may be wrong. The CDR3 has 17 residues. CDR1 LGHNA and CDR2 YSLEER come from the germline V gene. The CDR3 protein is CASSHLRDFPSPNEQYF. CDR3 DNA sequence: TGCGCCAGCAGCCACCTCCGGGACTTTCCCTCCCCAAACGAGCAGTACTTC.

The genes are TRBV6-1 and TRBJ2-3; D might be TRBD2 (6 bases). Germline V lookup: CDR1 MNHNS, CDR2 SASEGT. V gave up 4 bases and J gave up 4 bases, with 12 bases separating them. This CDR3 region has 14 residues. The CDR3 loop is CASSGGGSSDTQYF. CDR3 nucleotide sequence: TGTGCCAGCAGTGGCGGAGGGTCCTCAGATACGCAGTATTTT.

This clone was seen only once. The gene calls are TRBV2 and TRBJ2-7, with D unresolved. Trimming cost V 7 bases and J 4 bases, with 17 bases left between them. This CDR3 is 14 amino acids long. Germline values: CDR1 SNHLY, CDR2 FYNNEI. CDR3 nucleotides: TGTGCCAGCATAATAACCGCCGGCGGATACGAGCAGTACTTC. Protein: CASIITAGGYEQYF.

The chain has TRBV5-1 and TRBJ2-5; 9 bases line up with TRBD1. This CDR3 has 16 residues. V trimming: 4 bases; J trimming: 1 base; junction bases outside the gene matches: 8. Germline CDR1 and CDR2: SGHRS and YFSETQ. As DNA, the CDR3 is TGCGCCAGCAGCGATCCCCGGGACAGGGCCCAAGAGACCCAGTACTTC. It yields the protein CASSDPRDRAQETQYF.

The chain is built from TRBV27 and TRBJ1-5; D may be TRBD1 (5 bases). CDR3 length equals 16 residues. Trimming pared 5 bases from V and 0 bases from J, leaving 14 bases between. Germline values: CDR1 MNHEY, CDR2 SMNVEV (reference sequence). Here the CDR3 reads CASSPIGTLSNQPQHF. CDR3 sequence (DNA): TGTGCCAGCAGTCCTATTGGGACTCTTAGCAATCAGCCCCAGCATTTT.

The chain joins TRBV5-5 to TRBJ1-1; no reliable D call. CDR3 length equals 14 residues. In germline, CDR1 is SGHKS, CDR2 YYEKEE (reference sequence). Between the trimmed V and J ends, which lost 6 bases and 0 bases, there was a span of 12 bases. The CDR3 DNA is TGTGCCAGCACCCGGAGGCAAGTGAACACTGAAGCTTTCTTT. Protein sequence: CASTRRQVNTEAFF.

The V gene is TRBV19, the J gene TRBJ1-6, with a possible D match to TRBD1 (5 bases). Trimming left V 3 bases short and J 4 bases short, with 7 bases between. CDR3 length: 14 residues. The germline gives CDR1 LNHDA, CDR2 SQIVND (reference sequence). The CDR3: CASSMTDYNSPLHF. Here the CDR3 DNA reads TGTGCCAGTAGTATGACAGATTATAATTCACCCCTCCACTTT.

V and J are TRBV27 and TRBJ2-7; D is possibly TRBD2 (5 bases). Germline V gene sequence: CDR1 MNHEY, CDR2 SMNVEV (reference sequence). CDR3 length: 16 amino acids. The ends were cut back, 3 bases at V and 3 bases at J, with 18 bases in the middle. CDR3 sequence (DNA): TGTGCCAGCAGTTTTAGAGGGCCAGTGTTTTACTACGAGCAGTACTTC. Translation gives CASSFRGPVFYYEQYF.

In its sample, this clone was seen a few times. CDR3 in DNA: TGTGCCACCAGCAGAGATAACGGAGCAACAACTAATGAAAAACTGTTTTTT. This codes for CATSRDNGATTNEKLFF. V usage is TRBV15 and J usage is TRBJ1-4; D unclear. The V gene lost 0 bases and the J gene lost 0 bases, with 11 bases spanning the gap. Germline CDR1 is LNHNV and CDR2 is YYDKDF (reference sequence). The CDR3 loop spans 17 amino acids. Combining the CDR3 with reference TRBV15 and TRBJ1-4 gives the whole variable domain DAMVIQNPRYQVTQFGKPVTLSCSQTLNHNVMYWYQQKSSQAPKLLFHYYDKDFNNEADTPDNFQSRRPNTSFCFLDIRSPGLGDTAMYLCATSRDNGATTNEKLFFGSGTQLSVL.

This clone has a single count. This chain connects TRBV19 to TRBJ2-6, with 7 bases matching TRBD2. V was clipped by 6 bases and J by 2 bases; unmatched bases: 4. The CDR3 covers 15 residues. Per germline, CDR1 LNHDA and CDR2 SQIVND (reference sequence). Here the CDR3 DNA reads TGTGCCAGTAGGCAGGGAGGGACTGGGGCCAACGTCCTGACTTTC. Its protein is CASRQGGTGANVLTF.